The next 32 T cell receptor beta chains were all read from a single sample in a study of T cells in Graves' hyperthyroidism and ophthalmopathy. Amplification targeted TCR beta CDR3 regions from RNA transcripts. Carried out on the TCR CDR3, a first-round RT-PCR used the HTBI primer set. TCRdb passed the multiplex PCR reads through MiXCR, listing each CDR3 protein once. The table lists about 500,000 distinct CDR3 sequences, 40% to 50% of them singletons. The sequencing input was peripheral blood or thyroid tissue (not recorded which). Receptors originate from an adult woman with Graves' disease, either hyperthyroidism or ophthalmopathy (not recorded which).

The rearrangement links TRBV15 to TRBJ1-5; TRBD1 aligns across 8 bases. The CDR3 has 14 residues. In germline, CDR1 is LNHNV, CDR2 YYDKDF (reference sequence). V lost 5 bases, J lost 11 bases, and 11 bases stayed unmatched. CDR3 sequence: CATSVNRGVLAQHF. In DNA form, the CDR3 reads TGTGCCACCAGCGTCAACAGGGGGGTCTTGGCCCAGCATTTT.

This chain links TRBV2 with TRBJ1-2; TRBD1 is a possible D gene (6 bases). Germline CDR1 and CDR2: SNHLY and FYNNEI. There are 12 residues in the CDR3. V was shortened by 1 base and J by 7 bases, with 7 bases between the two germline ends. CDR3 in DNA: TGTGCCAGCAGTGAAGAGGGGGTTGGCTACACCTTC. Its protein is CASSEEGVGYTF.

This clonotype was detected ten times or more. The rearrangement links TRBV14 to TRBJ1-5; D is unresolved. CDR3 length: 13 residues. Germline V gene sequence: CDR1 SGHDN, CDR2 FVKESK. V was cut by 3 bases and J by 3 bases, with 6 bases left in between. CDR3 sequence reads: CASSQGLNQPQHF. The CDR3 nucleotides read TGTGCCAGCAGCCAGGGTCTCAATCAGCCCCAGCATTTT.

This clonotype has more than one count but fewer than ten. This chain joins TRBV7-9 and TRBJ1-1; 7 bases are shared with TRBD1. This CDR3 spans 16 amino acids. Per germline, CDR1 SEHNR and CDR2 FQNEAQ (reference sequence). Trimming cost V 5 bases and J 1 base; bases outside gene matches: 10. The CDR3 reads CASSLLWTGRNTEAFF. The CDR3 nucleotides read TGTGCCAGCAGCCTCCTATGGACAGGTCGGAACACTGAAGCTTTCTTT.

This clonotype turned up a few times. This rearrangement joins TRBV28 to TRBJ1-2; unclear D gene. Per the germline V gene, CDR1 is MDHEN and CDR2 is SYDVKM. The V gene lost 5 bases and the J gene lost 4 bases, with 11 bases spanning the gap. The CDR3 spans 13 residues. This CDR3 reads CASSTGSPYGYTF. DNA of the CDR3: TGTGCCAGCAGTACCGGGTCCCCCTATGGCTACACCTTC.

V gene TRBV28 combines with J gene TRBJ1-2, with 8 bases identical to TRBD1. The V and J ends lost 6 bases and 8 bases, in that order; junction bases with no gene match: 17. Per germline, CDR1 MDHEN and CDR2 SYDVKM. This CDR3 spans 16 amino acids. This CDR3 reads CASSSHDQGAGAGYTF. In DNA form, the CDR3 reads TGTGCCAGCAGCTCGCACGATCAGGGGGCTGGAGCAGGCTACACCTTC.

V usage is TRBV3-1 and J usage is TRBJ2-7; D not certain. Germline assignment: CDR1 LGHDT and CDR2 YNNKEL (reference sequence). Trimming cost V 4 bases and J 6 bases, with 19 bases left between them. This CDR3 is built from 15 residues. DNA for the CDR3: TGTGCCAGCAGCCGCCTGACGGTCCGTAGAGGCGAGCAGTACTTC. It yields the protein CASSRLTVRRGEQYF.

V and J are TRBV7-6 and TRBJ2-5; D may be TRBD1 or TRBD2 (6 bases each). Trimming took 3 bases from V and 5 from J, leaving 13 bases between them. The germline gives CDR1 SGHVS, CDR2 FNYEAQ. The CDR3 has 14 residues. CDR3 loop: CASSLEGGRETQYF. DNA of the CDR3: TGTGCCAGCAGCTTGGAGGGGGGCAGGGAGACCCAGTACTTC.

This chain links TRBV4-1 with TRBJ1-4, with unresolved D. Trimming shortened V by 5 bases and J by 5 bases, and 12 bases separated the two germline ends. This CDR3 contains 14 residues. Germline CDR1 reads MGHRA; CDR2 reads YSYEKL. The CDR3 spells CASSYSHPNEKLFF. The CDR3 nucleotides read TGCGCCAGCAGCTACAGTCATCCGAATGAAAAACTGTTTTTT.

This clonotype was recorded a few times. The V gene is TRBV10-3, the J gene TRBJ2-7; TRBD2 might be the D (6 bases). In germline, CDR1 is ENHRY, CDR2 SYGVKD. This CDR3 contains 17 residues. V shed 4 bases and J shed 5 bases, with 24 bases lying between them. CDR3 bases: TGTGCCATCAGTGGGGGGGAGCGCGGGGTGGTAGGGGACGAGCAGTACTTC. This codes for CAISGGERGVVGDEQYF.

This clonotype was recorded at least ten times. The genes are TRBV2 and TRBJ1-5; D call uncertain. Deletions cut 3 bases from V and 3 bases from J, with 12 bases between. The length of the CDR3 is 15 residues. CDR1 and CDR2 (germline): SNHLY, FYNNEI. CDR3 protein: CASSEEVLLNQPQHF. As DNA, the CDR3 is TGTGCCAGCAGTGAGGAAGTTCTACTCAATCAGCCCCAGCATTTT. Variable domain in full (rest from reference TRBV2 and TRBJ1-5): EPEVTQTPSHQVTQMGQEVILRCVPISNHLYFYWYRQILGQKVEFLVSFYNNEISEKSEIFDDQFSVERPDGSNFTLKIRSTKLEDSAMYFCASSEEVLLNQPQHFGDGTRLSIL.

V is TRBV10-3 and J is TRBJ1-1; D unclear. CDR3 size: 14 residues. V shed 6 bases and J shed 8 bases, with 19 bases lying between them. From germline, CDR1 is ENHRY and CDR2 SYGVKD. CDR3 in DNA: TGTGCCATCAGCCAGTACGGTGGGGAGACGGAAGCTTTCTTT. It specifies CAISQYGGETEAFF.

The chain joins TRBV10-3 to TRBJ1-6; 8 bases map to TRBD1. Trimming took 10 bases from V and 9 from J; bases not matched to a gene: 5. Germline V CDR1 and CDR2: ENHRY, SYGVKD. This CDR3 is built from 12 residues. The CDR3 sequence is CATGQGSSPLHF. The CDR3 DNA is TGTGCCACAGGACAGGGAAGTTCACCCCTCCACTTT.

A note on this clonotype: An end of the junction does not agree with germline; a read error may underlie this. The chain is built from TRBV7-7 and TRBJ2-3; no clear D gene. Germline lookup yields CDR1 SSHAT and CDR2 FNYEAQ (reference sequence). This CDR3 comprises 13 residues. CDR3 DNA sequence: TGTGCTAGCAGCTCCGTTTATAGAGATACGCAGTATTTT. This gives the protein CASSSVYRDTQYF.

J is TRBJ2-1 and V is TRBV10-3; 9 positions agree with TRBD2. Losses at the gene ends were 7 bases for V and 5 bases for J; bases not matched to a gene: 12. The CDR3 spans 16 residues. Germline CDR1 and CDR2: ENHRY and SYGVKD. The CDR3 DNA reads TGTGCCATCACGGCTTCAGGTGGCGGGGGGGACAATGAGCAGTTCTTC. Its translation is CAITASGGGGDNEQFF.

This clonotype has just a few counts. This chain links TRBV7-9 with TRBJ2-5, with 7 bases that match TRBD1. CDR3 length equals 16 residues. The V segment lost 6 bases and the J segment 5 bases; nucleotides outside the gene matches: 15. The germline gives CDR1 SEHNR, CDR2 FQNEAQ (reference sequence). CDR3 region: CASSPNLGQSSETQYF. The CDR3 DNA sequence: TGTGCCAGCAGTCCCAACTTGGGACAGTCATCGGAGACCCAGTACTTC.

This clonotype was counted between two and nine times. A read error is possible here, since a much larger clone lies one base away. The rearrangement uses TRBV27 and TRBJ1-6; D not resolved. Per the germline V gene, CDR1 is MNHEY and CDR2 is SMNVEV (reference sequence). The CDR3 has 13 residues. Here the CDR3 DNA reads TGTACCAGCAGTTTTTTGGCCAATTCACCCCTCCACTTT. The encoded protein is CTSSFLANSPLHF.

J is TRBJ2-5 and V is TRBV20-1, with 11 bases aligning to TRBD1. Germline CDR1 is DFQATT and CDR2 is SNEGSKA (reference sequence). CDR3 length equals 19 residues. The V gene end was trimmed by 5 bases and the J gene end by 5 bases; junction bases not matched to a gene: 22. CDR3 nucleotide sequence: TGCAGTGCTTATACCCGGGACACTTCCGGGGACAGGGGGATTGAGACCCAGTACTTC. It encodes CSAYTRDTSGDRGIETQYF.

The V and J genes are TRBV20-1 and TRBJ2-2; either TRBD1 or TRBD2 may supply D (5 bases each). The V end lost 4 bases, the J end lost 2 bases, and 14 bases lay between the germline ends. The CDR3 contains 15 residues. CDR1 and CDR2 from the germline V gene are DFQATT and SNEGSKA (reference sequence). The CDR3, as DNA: TGCAGTGCTATGAAGGGACGCGGAAACACCGGGGAGCTGTTTTTT. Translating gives CSAMKGRGNTGELFF.

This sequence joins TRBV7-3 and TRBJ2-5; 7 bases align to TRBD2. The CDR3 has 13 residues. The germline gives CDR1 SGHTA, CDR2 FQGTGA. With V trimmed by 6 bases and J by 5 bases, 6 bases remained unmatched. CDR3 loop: CASRAGVKETQYF. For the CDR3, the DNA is TGTGCCAGCAGGGCGGGGGTTAAGGAGACCCAGTACTTC.

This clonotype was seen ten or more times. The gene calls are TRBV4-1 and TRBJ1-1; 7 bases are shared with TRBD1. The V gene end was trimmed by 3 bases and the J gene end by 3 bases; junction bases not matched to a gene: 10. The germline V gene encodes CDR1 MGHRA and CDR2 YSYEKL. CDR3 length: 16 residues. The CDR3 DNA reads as TGCGCCAGCAGCCATCGCAGGGGGGTGGTGGACACTGAAGCTTTCTTT. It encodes CASSHRRGVVDTEAFF.

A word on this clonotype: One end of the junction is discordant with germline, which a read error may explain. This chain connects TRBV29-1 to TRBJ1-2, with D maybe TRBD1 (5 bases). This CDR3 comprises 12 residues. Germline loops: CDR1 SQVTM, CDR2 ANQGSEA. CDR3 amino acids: CSVKIREYGHTF. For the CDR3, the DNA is TGCAGCGTTAAAATCAGGGAGTATGGCCACACCTTC.

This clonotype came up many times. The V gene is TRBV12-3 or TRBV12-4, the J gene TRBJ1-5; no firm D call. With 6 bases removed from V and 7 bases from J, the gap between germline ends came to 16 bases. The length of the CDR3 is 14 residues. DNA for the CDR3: TGTGCCAGCAGCCAGAGGACGGGAGGACAGCCCCAGCATTTT. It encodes CASSQRTGGQPQHF.

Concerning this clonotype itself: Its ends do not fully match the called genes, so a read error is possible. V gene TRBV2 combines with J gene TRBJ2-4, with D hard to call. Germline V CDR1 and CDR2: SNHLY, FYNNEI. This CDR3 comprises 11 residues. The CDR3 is CASSDQNVQYF. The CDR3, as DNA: TGTGCCAGCAGTGATCAAAACGTTCAGTACTTC.

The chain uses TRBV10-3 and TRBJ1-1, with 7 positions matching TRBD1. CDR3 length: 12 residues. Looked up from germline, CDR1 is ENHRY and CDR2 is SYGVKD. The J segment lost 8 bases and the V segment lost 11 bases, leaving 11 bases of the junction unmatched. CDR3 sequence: CAVAQGETEAFF. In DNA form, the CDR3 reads TGTGCCGTAGCCCAGGGGGAGACGGAAGCTTTCTTT.

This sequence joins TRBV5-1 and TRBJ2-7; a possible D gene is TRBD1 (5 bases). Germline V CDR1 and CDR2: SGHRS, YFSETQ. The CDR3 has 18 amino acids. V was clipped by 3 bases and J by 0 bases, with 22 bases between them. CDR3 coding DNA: TGCGCCAGCAGCTCGGCAGGGCCACCGACTTCTTACTCCTACGAGCAGTACTTC. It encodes CASSSAGPPTSYSYEQYF.

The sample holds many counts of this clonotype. CDR3 loop: CSALRRTREFDQPQHF. CDR3 sequence (DNA): TGCAGTGCCCTACGCCGGACTAGGGAGTTTGATCAGCCCCAGCATTTT. This rearrangement joins TRBV20-1 to TRBJ1-5; unclear D gene. There are 16 residues in the CDR3. V dropped 6 bases and J dropped 5 bases, with 23 bases sitting between them. Germline CDR1 DFQATT, CDR2 SNEGSKA (reference sequence).

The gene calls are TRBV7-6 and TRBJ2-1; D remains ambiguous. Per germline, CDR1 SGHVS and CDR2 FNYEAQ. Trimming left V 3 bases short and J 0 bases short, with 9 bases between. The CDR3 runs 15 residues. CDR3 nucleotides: TGTGCCAGCAGCTTTCCGGGCAGCTCCTACAATGAGCAGTTCTTC. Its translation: CASSFPGSSYNEQFF.

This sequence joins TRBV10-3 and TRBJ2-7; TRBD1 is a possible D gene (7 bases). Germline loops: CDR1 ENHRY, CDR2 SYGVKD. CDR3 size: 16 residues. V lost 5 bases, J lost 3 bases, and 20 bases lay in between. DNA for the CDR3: TGTGCCATCAGTACCACAGGGGACTCTCTCGTCTACGAGCAGTACTTC. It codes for CAISTTGDSLVYEQYF.

The CDR3 DNA sequence: TGTGCCAGCAGTGACTCTCCGGACAGTGAAGCTTTCTTT. This codes for CASSDSPDSEAFF. The chain employs TRBV6-4 and TRBJ1-1, with TRBD1 as a possible D gene (6 bases). The CDR3 is made up of 13 amino acids. Trimming pared 0 bases from V and 7 bases from J, leaving 9 bases between. From germline, CDR1 is MRHNA and CDR2 SNTAGT.

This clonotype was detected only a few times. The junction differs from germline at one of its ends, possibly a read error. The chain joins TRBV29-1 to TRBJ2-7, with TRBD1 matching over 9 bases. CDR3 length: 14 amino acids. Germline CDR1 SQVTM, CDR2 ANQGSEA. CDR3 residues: CSAKSVGTGWEQCF. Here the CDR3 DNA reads TGCAGCGCAAAGTCAGTTGGGACAGGGTGGGAGCAGTGCTTC.

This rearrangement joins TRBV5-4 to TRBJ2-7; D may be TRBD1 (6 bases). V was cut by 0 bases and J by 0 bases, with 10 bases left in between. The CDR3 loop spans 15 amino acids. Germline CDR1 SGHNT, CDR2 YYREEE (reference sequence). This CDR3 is CASSLDRENSYEQYF. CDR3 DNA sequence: TGTGCCAGCAGCTTGGACAGGGAAAACTCCTACGAGCAGTACTTC.